These 31 T cell receptor beta chains came from one sample sequenced in a study of T cells expressing NK-cell markers. TCRdb reprocessed the 5' RACE reads, keeping one entry per CDR3 protein, no DNA. The listing contains 150,000 or so distinct CDR3 sequences. Sequenced input: blood T cells: a sorted CD56 or NKG2C T cell subset, CD4+ or CD8+ T cells, or bulk PBMC T cells (not recorded which). Source of these receptors: a woman between 18 and 75 years old in good health.

The CDR3 sequence is CATSDIPTEQFF. This chain connects TRBV24-1 to TRBJ2-1; TCRdb picks TRBD1, but there is no DNA to check that call. The CDR3 extends over 12 amino acids. Germline-derived CDR1 and CDR2 are KGHDR and SFDVKD.

V is TRBV20-1 and J is TRBJ1-5. Germline CDR1 and CDR2: DFQATT and SNEGSKA (reference sequence). The CDR3 totals 15 residues. Here the CDR3 reads CSARDLAAVDQPQHF.

The V gene is TRBV11-2, the J gene TRBJ2-5; there is no DNA to check the TCRdb D call of TRBD2. In germline, CDR1 is SGHAT, CDR2 FQNNGV. There are 13 residues in the CDR3. CDR3 loop: CASRQGTLETQYF.

This clonotype ranks as medium-sized in terms of frequency. J is TRBJ1-1 and V is TRBV5-1; TCRdb names TRBD1, which stays unverified in the absence of DNA. Germline loops: CDR1 SGHRS, CDR2 YFSETQ. The CDR3 has 15 residues. CDR3: CASSASGTLNTEAFF.

The rearrangement uses TRBV3-1 and TRBJ2-7; TCRdb proposes TRBD2, but this gene call is untestable without DNA. CDR1 and CDR2 (germline): LGHDT, YNNKEL (reference sequence). The CDR3 sequence is 15 residues long. CDR3: CASSSTSASSYEQYF.

The CDR3 here is CASSLVGSNQPQHF. V usage is TRBV12-3 or TRBV12-4 and J usage is TRBJ1-5. The CDR3 is 14 amino acids.

V usage is TRBV7-3 and J usage is TRBJ2-2; TCRdb designates TRBD1, a call that cannot be tested without DNA. The CDR3 runs to 17 residues. CDR1 is SGHTA and CDR2 is FQGTGA in the germline V gene. Here the CDR3 reads CASSHTTGTGFSGELFF.

The chain joins TRBV5-1 to TRBJ1-4. Germline CDR1 is SGHRS and CDR2 is YFSETQ. The CDR3 length is 14 residues. CDR3 residues: CASSEQVTNEKLFF.

The V gene is TRBV6-1, the J gene TRBJ2-1. The CDR3 has 12 amino acids. Germline lookup yields CDR1 MNHNS and CDR2 SASEGT. CDR3 protein: CASSAGGNEQFF.

The J gene is TRBJ2-6, the V gene TRBV10-3. Germline V lookup: CDR1 ENHRY, CDR2 SYGVKD. This CDR3 is built from 12 residues. The chain's CDR3 is CAISTGANVLTF.

This chain connects TRBV20-1 to TRBJ2-3; lacking DNA, the TRBD2 call made by TCRdb goes unchecked. Germline loops: CDR1 DFQATT, CDR2 SNEGSKA (reference sequence). This CDR3 is 15 amino acids long. The chain's CDR3 is CSARGPAGRTDTQYF.

The rearrangement links TRBV20-1 to TRBJ2-5. The CDR3 has 15 amino acids. Per the germline V gene, CDR1 is DFQATT and CDR2 is SNEGSKA (reference sequence). The CDR3 is CSARDPFRQQETQYF.

CDR3 residues: CASSQAGGRAFF. The V and J genes are TRBV16 and TRBJ1-1; TCRdb names TRBD1, which stays unverified in the absence of DNA. Germline V lookup: CDR1 KGHSY, CDR2 FQNENV. This CDR3 contains 12 residues.

The rearrangement joins TRBV12-3 or TRBV12-4 to TRBJ2-7; TCRdb returns TRBD1, unconfirmable since there is no DNA. CDR3 size: 13 residues. The CDR3 loop reads CASRSNPGTEQYF.

The rearrangement uses TRBV20-1 and TRBJ2-2; TCRdb calls TRBD1, which cannot be checked without DNA. There are 15 residues in the CDR3. Germline V lookup: CDR1 DFQATT, CDR2 SNEGSKA (reference sequence). CDR3 amino acids: CSAVMTGANTGELFF.

The chain has TRBV7-8 and TRBJ2-5; TCRdb's D call, TRBD1, is unchecked because there is no DNA. The germline CDR1 and CDR2 sequences are SGHVS and FQNEAQ. The CDR3 runs to 15 residues. The chain's CDR3 is CASARRDTWRETQYF.

The chain links TRBV30 to TRBJ2-6; without DNA, the TCRdb call of TRBD1 cannot be checked. Germline V gene data show CDR1 as GTSNPN and CDR2 as SVGIG (reference sequence). The CDR3 loop spans 17 amino acids. CDR3 in amino acids: CAWNRDRVGSGANVLTF.

J is TRBJ2-1 and V is TRBV28; absent DNA, TCRdb's TRBD1 call cannot be checked. This CDR3 has 14 residues. In germline, CDR1 is MDHEN, CDR2 SYDVKM. The CDR3: CASSAGGGLNEQFF.

The chain combines TRBV5-1 with TRBJ1-1; TCRdb outputs TRBD1, but without DNA this stays unchecked. Per germline, CDR1 SGHRS and CDR2 YFSETQ. The CDR3 extends over 16 amino acids. The CDR3 is CASSLAYMGKNTEAFF.

The rearrangement joins TRBV29-1 to TRBJ2-3; the TCRdb call, TRBD1, lacks DNA for checking. Germline values: CDR1 SQVTM, CDR2 ANQGSEA. CDR3 size: 14 residues. The CDR3 loop reads CSAGPGTSVYTQYF.

The chain carries TRBV10-3 and TRBJ1-5. The CDR3 extends over 17 amino acids. CDR1 ENHRY and CDR2 SYGVKD come from the germline V gene. The CDR3 reads CAISAVSGVSGNQPQHF.

The genes are TRBV2 and TRBJ2-7. The CDR3 extends over 13 amino acids. CDR1 SNHLY and CDR2 FYNNEI come from the germline V gene. The CDR3 loop reads CASSAGRPYEQYF.

J is TRBJ2-2 and V is TRBV5-1; without DNA, the TCRdb call of TRBD1 cannot be checked. This CDR3 spans 15 amino acids. Germline V lookup: CDR1 SGHRS, CDR2 YFSETQ. CDR3 protein: CASSEGGTNTGELFF.

The chain carries TRBV20-1 and TRBJ2-5; there is no DNA to check the TCRdb D call of TRBD2. Germline-derived CDR1 and CDR2 are DFQATT and SNEGSKA (reference sequence). This CDR3 is built from 17 residues. This CDR3 reads CSANPKVAGRTQETQYF.

CDR3 region: CASSESRTLSNQPQHF. The chain has TRBV6-1 and TRBJ1-5; lacking DNA, the TRBD1 call made by TCRdb goes unchecked. Germline V gene lookup returns CDR1 MNHNS and CDR2 SASEGT. The CDR3 loop spans 16 amino acids.

This sequence joins TRBV6-1 and TRBJ2-3; TCRdb returns TRBD1, unconfirmable since there is no DNA. In germline, CDR1 is MNHNS, CDR2 SASEGT. The CDR3 spans 14 residues. The CDR3 sequence: CASSKRARTDTQYF.

The rearrangement uses TRBV7-3 and TRBJ2-1; TCRdb lists TRBD2, though no DNA is available to test this call. The CDR3 totals 15 residues. Germline CDR1 reads SGHTA; CDR2 reads FQGTGA. CDR3 sequence: CASRSSGSDYNEQFF.

The genes are TRBV7-9 and TRBJ2-7; TCRdb's D call of TRBD1 is untestable without DNA. Germline lookup yields CDR1 SEHNR and CDR2 FQNEAQ (reference sequence). The CDR3 runs 14 residues. CDR3: CASSKTGALNEQYF.

This CDR3 reads CATSRAGTRNQPQHF. The V call is TRBV15, the J call TRBJ1-5; the TCRdb call, TRBD1, lacks DNA for checking. Germline lookup yields CDR1 LNHNV and CDR2 YYDKDF (reference sequence). The CDR3 sequence is 15 residues long.

The genes are TRBV2 and TRBJ2-2; TCRdb picks TRBD2, but there is no DNA to check that call. This CDR3 comprises 15 residues. CDR1 is SNHLY and CDR2 is FYNNEI in the germline V gene. The CDR3 protein is CASSEGGISAGELFF.

The chain carries TRBV20-1 and TRBJ2-1; absent DNA, TCRdb's TRBD2 call cannot be checked. Germline CDR1 and CDR2: DFQATT and SNEGSKA (reference sequence). This CDR3 contains 15 residues. This CDR3 reads CSASSSGRTYNEQFF.